This T cell receptor beta chain was sequenced in a study of post-analysis software for immune sequencing data. Looking at the study overall: Relapsing-remitting, secondary progressive and progressive-relapsing forms of multiple sclerosis all featured among disease courses. General study results and limits: Co-batched samples clustered tightly together by F measure. Several TRBV segments were more frequent in patients than controls; TRBV5-6, TRBV5-1 and TRBV20-1 belonged to this group.

Regarding this clonotype: Its antigen is unidentified.

Prepared libraries of TCR beta cDNA carried unique molecular identifiers. The source material, 1 to 10 million T cells, gave rise to roughly 0.5 million cDNA molecules. TCRdb used MiXCR to reprocess the PCR reads, holding one entry per CDR3 protein. Among about 760,000 distinct CDR3 sequences, approximately 30% were seen once, and the ten largest hold more than 0.55%. This CDR3 comprises 15 residues. Germline V gene lookup returns CDR1 DFQATT and CDR2 SNEGSKA (reference sequence). Losses at the gene ends were 2 bases for V and 1 base for J; bases not matched to a gene: 7. Specimen: blood. The chain is built from TRBV20-1 and TRBJ1-1; 7 bases line up with TRBD1. This TCR was sampled from a girl aged 10-17 years with multiple sclerosis. The CDR3 sequence is CSARLGNRGNTEAFF. In DNA form, the CDR3 reads TGCAGTGCTAGATTGGGAAACAGGGGGAACACTGAAGCTTTCTTT.